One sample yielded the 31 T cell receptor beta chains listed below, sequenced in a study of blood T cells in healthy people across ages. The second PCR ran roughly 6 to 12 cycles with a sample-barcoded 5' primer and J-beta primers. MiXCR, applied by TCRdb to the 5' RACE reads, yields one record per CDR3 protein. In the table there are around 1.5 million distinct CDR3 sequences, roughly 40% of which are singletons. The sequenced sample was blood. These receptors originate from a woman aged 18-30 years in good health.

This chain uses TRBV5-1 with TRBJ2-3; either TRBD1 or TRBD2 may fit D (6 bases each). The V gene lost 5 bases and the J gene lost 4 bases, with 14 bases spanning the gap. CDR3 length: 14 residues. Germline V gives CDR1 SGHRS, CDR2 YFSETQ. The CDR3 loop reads CASRSGGIPDTQYF. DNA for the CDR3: TGCGCCAGCAGGTCCGGGGGCATCCCAGATACGCAGTATTTT.

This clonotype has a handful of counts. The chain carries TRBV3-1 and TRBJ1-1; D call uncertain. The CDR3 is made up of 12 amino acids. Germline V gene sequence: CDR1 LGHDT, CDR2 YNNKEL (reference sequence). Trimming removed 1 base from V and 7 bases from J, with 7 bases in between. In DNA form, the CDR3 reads TGTGCCAGCAGCCAAGGTGTGCGTGAAGCTTTCTTT. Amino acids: CASSQGVREAFF.

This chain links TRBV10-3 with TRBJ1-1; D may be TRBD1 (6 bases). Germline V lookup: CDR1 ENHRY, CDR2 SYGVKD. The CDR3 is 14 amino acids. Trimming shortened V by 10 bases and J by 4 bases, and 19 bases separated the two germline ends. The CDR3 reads CATVGGLSSTEAFF. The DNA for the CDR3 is TGTGCCACCGTGGGGGGGCTTTCCTCCACTGAAGCTTTCTTT.

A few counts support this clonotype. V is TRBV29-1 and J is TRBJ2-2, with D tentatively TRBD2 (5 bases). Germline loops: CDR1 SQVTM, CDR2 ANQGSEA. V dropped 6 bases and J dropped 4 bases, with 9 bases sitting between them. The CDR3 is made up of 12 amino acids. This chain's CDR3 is CSVGESTGELFF. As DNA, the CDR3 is TGCAGCGTCGGGGAATCCACCGGGGAGCTGTTTTTT.

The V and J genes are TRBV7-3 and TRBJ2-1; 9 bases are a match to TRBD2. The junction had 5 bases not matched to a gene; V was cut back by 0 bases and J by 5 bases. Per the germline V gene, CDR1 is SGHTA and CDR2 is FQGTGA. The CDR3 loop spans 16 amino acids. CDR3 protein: CASSLTSGGRNNEQFF. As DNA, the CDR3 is TGTGCCAGCAGCTTAACTAGCGGGGGCCGTAACAATGAGCAGTTCTTC. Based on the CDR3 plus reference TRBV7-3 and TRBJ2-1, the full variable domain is GAGVSQTPSNKVTEKGKYVELRCDPISGHTALYWYRQSLGQGPEFLIYFQGTGAADDSGLPNDRFFAVRPEGSVSTLKIQRTERGDSAVYLCASSLTSGGRNNEQFFGPGTRLTVL.

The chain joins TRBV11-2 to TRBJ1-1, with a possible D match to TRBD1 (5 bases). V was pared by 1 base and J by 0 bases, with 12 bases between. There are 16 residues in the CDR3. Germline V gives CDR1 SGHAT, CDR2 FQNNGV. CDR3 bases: TGTGCCAGCAGCTTAGGCGGGACCGCGATGAACACTGAAGCTTTCTTT. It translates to CASSLGGTAMNTEAFF. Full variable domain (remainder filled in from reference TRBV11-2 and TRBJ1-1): EAGVAQSPRYKIIEKRQSVAFWCNPISGHATLYWYQQILGQGPKLLIQFQNNGVVDDSQLPKDRFSAERLKGVDSTLKIQPAKLEDSAVYLCASSLGGTAMNTEAFFGQGTRLTVV.

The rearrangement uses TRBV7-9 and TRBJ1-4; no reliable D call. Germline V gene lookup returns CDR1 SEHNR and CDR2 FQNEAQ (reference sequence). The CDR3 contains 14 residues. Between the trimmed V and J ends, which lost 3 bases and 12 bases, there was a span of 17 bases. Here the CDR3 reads CASSLDLKRGELFF. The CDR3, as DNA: TGTGCCAGCAGCTTGGACCTGAAACGGGGTGAACTGTTTTTT. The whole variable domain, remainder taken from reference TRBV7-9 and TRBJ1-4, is DTGVSQNPRHKITKRGQNVTFRCDPISEHNRLYWYRQTLGQGPEFLTYFQNEAQLEKSRLLSDRFSAERPKGSFSTLEIQRTEQGDSAMYLCASSLDLKRGELFFGSGTQLSVL.

The CDR3 bases are TGTGCCACCAGCGGGAAAGCAGTGCGCGAGCAGTACTTC. Protein: CATSGKAVREQYF. The chain has TRBV15 and TRBJ2-5; D is ambiguous. The assigned J gene may be wrong: the sequence end matches TRBJ2-7 better. CDR1 and CDR2 (germline): LNHNV, YYDKDF (reference sequence). CDR3 length: 13 amino acids.

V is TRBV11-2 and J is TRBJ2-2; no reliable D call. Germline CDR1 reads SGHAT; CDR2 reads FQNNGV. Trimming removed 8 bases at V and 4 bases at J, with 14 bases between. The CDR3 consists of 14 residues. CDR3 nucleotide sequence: TGTGCCAGCTCCGCCCTTTCTTTCACCGGGGAGCTGTTTTTT. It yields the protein CASSALSFTGELFF.

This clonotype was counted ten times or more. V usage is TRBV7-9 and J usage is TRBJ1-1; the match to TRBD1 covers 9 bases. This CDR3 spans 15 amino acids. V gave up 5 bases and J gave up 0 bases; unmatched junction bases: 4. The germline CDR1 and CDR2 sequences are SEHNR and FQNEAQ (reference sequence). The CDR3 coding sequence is TGTGCCAGCAGCCCTGGGACAGGGATGAACACTGAAGCTTTCTTT. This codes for CASSPGTGMNTEAFF.

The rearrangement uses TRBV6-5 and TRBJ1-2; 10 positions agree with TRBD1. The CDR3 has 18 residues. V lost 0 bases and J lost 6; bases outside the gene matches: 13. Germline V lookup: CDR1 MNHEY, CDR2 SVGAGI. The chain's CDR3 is CASSYSGQGDFTRDGYTF. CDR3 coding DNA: TGTGCCAGCAGTTACTCTGGACAGGGGGACTTCACTCGGGATGGCTACACCTTC.

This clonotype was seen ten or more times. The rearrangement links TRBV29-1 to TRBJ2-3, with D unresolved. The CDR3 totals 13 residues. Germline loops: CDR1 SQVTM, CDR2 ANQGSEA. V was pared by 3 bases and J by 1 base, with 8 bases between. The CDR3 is CSVDPERTDTQYF. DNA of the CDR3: TGCAGCGTTGATCCGGAACGCACAGATACGCAGTATTTT.

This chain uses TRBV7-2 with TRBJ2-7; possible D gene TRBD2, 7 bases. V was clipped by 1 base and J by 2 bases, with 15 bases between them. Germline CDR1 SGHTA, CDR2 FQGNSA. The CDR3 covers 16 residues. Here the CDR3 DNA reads TGTGCCAGCAGCTTAGTGCCCGGGGGGCCCACCTACGAGCAGTACTTC. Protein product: CASSLVPGGPTYEQYF. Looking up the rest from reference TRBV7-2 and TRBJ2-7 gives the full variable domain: GAGVSQSPSNKVTEKGKDVELRCDPISGHTALYWYRQSLGQGLEFLIYFQGNSAPDKSGLPSDRFSAERTGGSVSTLTIQRTQQEDSAVYLCASSLVPGGPTYEQYFGPGTRLTVT.

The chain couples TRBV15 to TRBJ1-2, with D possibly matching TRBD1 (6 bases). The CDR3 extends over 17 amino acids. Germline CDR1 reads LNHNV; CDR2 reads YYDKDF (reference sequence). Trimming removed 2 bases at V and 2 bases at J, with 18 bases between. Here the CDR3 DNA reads TGTGCCACCAGCAGACCAGAGGGGGGGCGTCGGAACTATGGCTACACCTTC. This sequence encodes CATSRPEGGRRNYGYTF.

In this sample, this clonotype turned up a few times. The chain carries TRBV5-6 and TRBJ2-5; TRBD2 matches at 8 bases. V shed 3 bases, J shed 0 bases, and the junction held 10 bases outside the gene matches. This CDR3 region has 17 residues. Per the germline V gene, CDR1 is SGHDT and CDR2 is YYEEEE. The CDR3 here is CASSWGIAGKYQETQYF. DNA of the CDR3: TGTGCCAGCAGCTGGGGCATAGCGGGGAAGTACCAAGAGACCCAGTACTTC.

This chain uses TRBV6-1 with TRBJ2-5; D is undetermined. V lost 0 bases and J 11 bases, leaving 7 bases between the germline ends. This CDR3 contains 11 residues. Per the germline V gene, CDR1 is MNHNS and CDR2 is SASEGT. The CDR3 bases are TGTGCCAGCAGTGAAGCACCTCTGCAGTACTTC. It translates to CASSEAPLQYF.

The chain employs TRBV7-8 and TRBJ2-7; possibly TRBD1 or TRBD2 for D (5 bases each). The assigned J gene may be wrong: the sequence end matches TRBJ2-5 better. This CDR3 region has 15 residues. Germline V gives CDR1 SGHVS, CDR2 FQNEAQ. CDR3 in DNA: TGTGCCAGCAGCTTATTCGGGGCGGGTGGGGAGACCCAGTACTTC. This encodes CASSLFGAGGETQYF.

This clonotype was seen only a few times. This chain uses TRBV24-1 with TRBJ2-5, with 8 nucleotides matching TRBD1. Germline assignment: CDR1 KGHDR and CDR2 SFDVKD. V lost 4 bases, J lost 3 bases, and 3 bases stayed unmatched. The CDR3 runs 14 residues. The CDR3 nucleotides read TGTGCCACCAGTGACCAGACAGGGGAAGAGACCCAGTACTTC. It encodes CATSDQTGEETQYF.

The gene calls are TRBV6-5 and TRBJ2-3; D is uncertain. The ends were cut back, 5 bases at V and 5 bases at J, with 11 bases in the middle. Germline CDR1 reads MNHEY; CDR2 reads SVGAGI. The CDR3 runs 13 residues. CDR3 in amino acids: CASSVRPGDTQYF. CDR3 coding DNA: TGTGCCAGCAGTGTTAGGCCAGGAGATACGCAGTATTTT.

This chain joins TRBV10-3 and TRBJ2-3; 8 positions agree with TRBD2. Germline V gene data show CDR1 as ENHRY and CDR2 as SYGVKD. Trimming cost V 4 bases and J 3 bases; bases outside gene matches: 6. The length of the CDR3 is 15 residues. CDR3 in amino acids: CAISGTGGPTDTQYF. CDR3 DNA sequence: TGTGCCATCAGTGGGACGGGAGGGCCGACAGATACGCAGTATTTT.

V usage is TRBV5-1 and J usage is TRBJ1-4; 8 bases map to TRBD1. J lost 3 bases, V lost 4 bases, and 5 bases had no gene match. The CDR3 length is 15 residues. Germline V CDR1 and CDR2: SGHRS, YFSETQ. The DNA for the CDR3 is TGCGCCAGCAGCGGAGGGACAGGTTCTAATGAAAAACTGTTTTTT. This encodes CASSGGTGSNEKLFF.

Here the CDR3 DNA reads TGCAGTGCTAGAGGTGCGGCAGCCCAAGAGACCCAGTACTTC. It yields the protein CSARGAAAQETQYF. V usage is TRBV20-1 and J usage is TRBJ2-5; D not resolved. V was shortened by 1 base and J by 1 base, with 10 bases between the two germline ends. The CDR3 covers 14 residues. CDR1 is DFQATT and CDR2 is SNEGSKA in the germline V gene (reference sequence).

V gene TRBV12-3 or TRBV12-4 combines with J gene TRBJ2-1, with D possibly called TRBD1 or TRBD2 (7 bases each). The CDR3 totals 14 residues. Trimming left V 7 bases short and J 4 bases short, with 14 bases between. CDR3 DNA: TGTGCCAGCACCCAGGGGGGACTATACAATGAGCAGTTCTTC. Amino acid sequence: CASTQGGLYNEQFF.

DNA of the CDR3: TGTGCCAGCAGTGATGCAGGGGTGGGCTACGAGCAGTACTTC. Translation: CASSDAGVGYEQYF. The chain recombines TRBV2 with TRBJ2-7, with D tentatively TRBD1 (6 bases). This CDR3 has 14 amino acids. Germline V gene data show CDR1 as SNHLY and CDR2 as FYNNEI. V gave up 3 bases and J gave up 3 bases, with 12 bases separating them.

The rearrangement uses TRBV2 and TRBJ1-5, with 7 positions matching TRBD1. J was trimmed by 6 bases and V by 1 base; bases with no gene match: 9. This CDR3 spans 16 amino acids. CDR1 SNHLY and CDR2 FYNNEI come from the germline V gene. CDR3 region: CASSEGGGAGGQPQHF. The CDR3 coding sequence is TGTGCCAGCAGTGAAGGAGGGGGCGCGGGGGGTCAGCCCCAGCATTTT.

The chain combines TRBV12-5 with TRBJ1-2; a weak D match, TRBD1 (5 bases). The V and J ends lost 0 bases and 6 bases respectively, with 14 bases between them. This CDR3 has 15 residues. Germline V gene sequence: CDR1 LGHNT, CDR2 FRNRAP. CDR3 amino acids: CASGLVPSGLDGYTF. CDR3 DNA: TGTGCTAGTGGTTTGGTACCATCGGGACTAGATGGCTACACCTTC.

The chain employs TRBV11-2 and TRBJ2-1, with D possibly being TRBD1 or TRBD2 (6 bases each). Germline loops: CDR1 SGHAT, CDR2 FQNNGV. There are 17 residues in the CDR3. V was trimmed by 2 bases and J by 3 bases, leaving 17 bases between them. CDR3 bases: TGTGCCAGCAGCTTATCGTGGGGGGCATCCGGCTACAATGAGCAGTTCTTC. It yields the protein CASSLSWGASGYNEQFF.

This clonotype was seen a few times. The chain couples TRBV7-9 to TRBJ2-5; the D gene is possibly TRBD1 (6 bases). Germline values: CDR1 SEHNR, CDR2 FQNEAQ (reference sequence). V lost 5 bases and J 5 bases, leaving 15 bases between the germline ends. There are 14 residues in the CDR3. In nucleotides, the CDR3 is TGTGCCAGCAGCATAGATATGAGGGGGGAGACCCAGTACTTC. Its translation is CASSIDMRGETQYF.

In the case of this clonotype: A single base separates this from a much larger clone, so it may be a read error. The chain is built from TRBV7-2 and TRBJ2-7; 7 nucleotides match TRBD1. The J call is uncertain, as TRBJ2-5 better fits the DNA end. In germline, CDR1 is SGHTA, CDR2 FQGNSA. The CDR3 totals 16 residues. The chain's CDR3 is CANSLGAGGYWETQYF. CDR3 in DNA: TGTGCCAACAGCTTAGGGGCAGGGGGTTACTGGGAGACCCAGTACTTC.

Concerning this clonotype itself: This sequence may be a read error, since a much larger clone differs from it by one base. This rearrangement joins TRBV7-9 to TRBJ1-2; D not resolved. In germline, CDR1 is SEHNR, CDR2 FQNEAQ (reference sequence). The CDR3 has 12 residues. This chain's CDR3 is CASSSQNSGYTF. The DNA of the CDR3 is TGTGCCAGCAGCTCACAGAACTCTGGCTACACCTTC.

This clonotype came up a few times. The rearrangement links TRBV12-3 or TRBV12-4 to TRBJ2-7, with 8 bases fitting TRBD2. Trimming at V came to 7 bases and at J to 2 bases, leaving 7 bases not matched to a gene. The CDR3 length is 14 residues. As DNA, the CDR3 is TGTGCCAGCACCCCTGGACTAGCCCCCTACGAGCAGTACTTC. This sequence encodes CASTPGLAPYEQYF.